The 7 T cell receptor beta chains presented below share a single source sample, sequenced in a study of CD8 T cells in Susac syndrome. RNA was extracted with the RNeasy kit, and a quantity of about 0.45 to 1 ug was reverse transcribed using random hexamers. TCRdb itself ran the immunoSEQ multiplex PCR reads through MiXCR, one entry per CDR3 protein. The profile shows 200,000 to 250,000 distinct CDR3 sequences, approximately 94% of them singletons. Sequencing used CD4+ T cells from PBMCs. These receptors were taken from a human donor with Susac syndrome.

V is TRBV4-1 and J is TRBJ1-4; 7 bases are a match to TRBD1. V was clipped by 3 bases and J by 8 bases; unmatched bases: 6. Per germline, CDR1 MGHRA and CDR2 YSYEKL. The CDR3 has 14 residues. The CDR3 sequence: CASSQKGAPEKLFF. For the CDR3, the DNA is TGCGCCAGCAGCCAGAAGGGGGCTCCCGAAAAACTGTTTTTT.

The chain recombines TRBV20-1 with TRBJ2-3; 7 bases map to TRBD1. CDR3 length: 13 amino acids. Germline-derived CDR1 and CDR2 are DFQATT and SNEGSKA (reference sequence). The V and J ends lost 4 bases and 6 bases, in that order; junction bases with no gene match: 7. The CDR3 loop reads CSATPGQSDTQYF. The CDR3 bases are TGCAGTGCTACCCCGGGACAGAGCGATACGCAGTATTTT.

The chain links TRBV27 to TRBJ2-3; either TRBD1 or TRBD2 may fit D (6 bases each). Trimming left V 5 bases short and J 6 bases short, with 18 bases between. Germline V gene sequence: CDR1 MNHEY, CDR2 SMNVEV (reference sequence). This CDR3 has 15 amino acids. The CDR3 nucleotides are TGTGCCAGCAGTCAGAACAGGGAGGTAGAGGATACGCAGTATTTT. It translates to CASSQNREVEDTQYF.

The gene calls are TRBV30 and TRBJ1-1, with unresolved D. V gave up 2 bases and J gave up 4 bases, with 8 bases separating them. The germline V gene encodes CDR1 GTSNPN and CDR2 SVGIG (reference sequence). This CDR3 contains 12 residues. The CDR3 region is CAWSPSGTEAFF. In DNA, the CDR3 is TGTGCCTGGAGTCCGTCCGGCACTGAAGCTTTCTTT.

This sequence joins TRBV12-3 or TRBV12-4 and TRBJ2-1, with TRBD2 matching over 14 bases. V lost 3 bases, J lost 9 bases, and 7 bases stayed unmatched. This CDR3 is built from 16 residues. The CDR3 protein is CASSLRLAGGQGEQFF. In nucleotides, the CDR3 is TGTGCCAGCAGTTTGAGACTAGCGGGGGGGCAGGGTGAGCAGTTCTTC.

The rearrangement links TRBV7-9 to TRBJ2-1, with D perhaps TRBD2 (5 bases). Trimming took off 5 bases at V and 5 bases at J, with 13 bases between the two ends. The CDR3 covers 14 residues. Per the germline V gene, CDR1 is SEHNR and CDR2 is FQNEAQ (reference sequence). CDR3 bases: TGTGCCAGCAGCCAGCTGTCGGGGAACAATGAGCAGTTCTTC. Amino acids: CASSQLSGNNEQFF.

This chain connects TRBV7-2 to TRBJ2-5; D ambiguous. The CDR3 loop spans 13 amino acids. Germline CDR1 is SGHTA and CDR2 is FQGNSA. Trimming removed 10 bases from V and 1 base from J, with 13 bases in between. The CDR3 protein is CATSSPGQETQYF. The CDR3 nucleotides read TGTGCCACGAGCAGTCCAGGCCAAGAGACCCAGTACTTC.